These 31 T cell receptor beta chains were sequenced from one sample in a study of shared clonotypes between healthy human individuals. Clones were read by immunoSEQ multiplex PCR, and TCRdb kept only the in-frame ones, dropping some. The sample records over 2 million clones, around 93% being singletons. The sequencing input was naive CD4+ T cells from PBMCs. Subset denoted: CD45RA+ positively selected. These receptors all stem from a man in his late teens or twenties in good health. Some clones in this sample may be carry-over from other donors' samples.

The CDR3 bases are TGCAGCGTTCTTACAGGGGGCCGATACAATGAGCAGTTCTTC. Its translation: CSVLTGGRYNEQFF. The V gene is TRBV29-1, the J gene TRBJ2-1; TRBD1 aligns across 9 bases. Germline values: CDR1 SQVTM, CDR2 ANQGSEA. The CDR3 is made up of 14 amino acids. Germline trimming cut 5 bases from V and 4 bases from J; bases unmatched to any gene: 6.

V gene TRBV15 combines with J gene TRBJ2-5, with 7 nucleotides matching TRBD2. Germline V gene lookup returns CDR1 LNHNV and CDR2 YYDKDF (reference sequence). CDR3 length: 17 amino acids. V was pared by 4 bases and J by 1 base, with 12 bases of the junction left unmatched. The CDR3 DNA reads as TGTGCCACCAGCACAAGCGGGGCAGGGCCAACCCAAGAGACCCAGTACTTC. Translating gives CATSTSGAGPTQETQYF.

A remark on this clone: Other DNA sequences from this sample encode an identical CDR3 as well. This chain joins TRBV29-1 and TRBJ2-3, with 9 bases aligning to TRBD1. The germline CDR1 and CDR2 sequences are SQVTM and ANQGSEA. CDR3 length: 12 amino acids. Germline trimming cut 6 bases from V and 4 bases from J; bases unmatched to any gene: 2. CDR3 nucleotide sequence: TGCAGCGTCCGACAGGGGGCAGATACGCAGTATTTT. This encodes CSVRQGADTQYF.

The chain employs TRBV4-1 and TRBJ1-1, with 8 bases identical to TRBD1. CDR1 and CDR2 (germline): MGHRA, YSYEKL. This CDR3 contains 15 residues. The V segment lost 4 bases and the J segment 1 base; nucleotides outside the gene matches: 5. CDR3 nucleotide sequence: TGCGCCAGCAGCCGTTCAGGGGGCGCGAACACTGAAGCTTTCTTT. It yields the protein CASSRSGGANTEAFF.

The chain joins TRBV9 to TRBJ2-3, with TRBD2 matching 10 bases. The germline V gene has CDR1 SGDLS and CDR2 YYNGEE. This CDR3 has 16 residues. Germline trimming cut 4 bases from V and 4 bases from J; bases unmatched to any gene: 9. DNA for the CDR3: TGTGCCAGCAGCAAAGGGGCTAGCGGGAGACCAGATACGCAGTATTTT. Protein: CASSKGASGRPDTQYF.

This clone was observed a single time. The gene calls are TRBV13 and TRBJ2-1; 14 bases map to TRBD2. The V gene's germline CDR1 is PRHDT and CDR2 FYEKMQ (reference sequence). CDR3 length: 19 residues. V shed 4 bases, J shed 4 bases, and the junction held 12 bases outside the gene matches. The CDR3 DNA is TGTGCCAGCAGCTCCGTTCCGGGACTAGCGGGGGTGGGGTACAATGAGCAGTTCTTC. Translation: CASSSVPGLAGVGYNEQFF. Looking up the rest from reference TRBV13 and TRBJ2-1 gives the full variable domain: AAGVIQSPRHLIKEKRETATLKCYPIPRHDTVYWYQQGPGQDPQFLISFYEKMQSDKGSIPDRFSAQQFSDYHSELNMSSLELGDSALYFCASSSVPGLAGVGYNEQFFGPGTRLTVL.

The chain couples TRBV27 to TRBJ2-3; 10 nucleotides line up with TRBD1. CDR1 and CDR2 (germline): MNHEY, SMNVEV (reference sequence). The CDR3 is made up of 15 amino acids. Unmatched junction bases numbered 8, after V lost 7 bases and J lost 4 bases. CDR3 protein: CASNLGQGFADTQYF. The CDR3 DNA reads as TGTGCCAGCAACCTGGGACAGGGGTTTGCAGATACGCAGTATTTT.

V gene TRBV28 combines with J gene TRBJ2-3, with TRBD2 matching 10 bases. With 1 base clipped from V and 8 bases from J, the junction kept 9 bases outside the gene matches. The CDR3 has 16 residues. The germline V gene encodes CDR1 MDHEN and CDR2 SYDVKM. The CDR3 region has the DNA TGTGCCAGCAGTTTATCGGCTAGCGGGAGTGTTGGTACGCAGTATTTT. Translation gives CASSLSASGSVGTQYF.

V is TRBV7-8 and J is TRBJ2-1; D not certain. CDR3 length equals 15 residues. V was cut by 1 base and J by 7 bases, with 14 bases left in between. In germline, CDR1 is SGHVS, CDR2 FQNEAQ. CDR3 amino acids: CASSLVGSSRNEQFF. The CDR3 nucleotides read TGTGCCAGCAGCTTAGTAGGTTCGTCGAGAAATGAGCAGTTCTTC.

J is TRBJ1-2 and V is TRBV28; TRBD1 agrees at 10 bases. The trim removed 6 bases at V and 7 bases at J, leaving 11 bases unmatched. CDR1 is MDHEN, CDR2 SYDVKM, per germline. The CDR3 covers 15 residues. The CDR3 reads CASSSPGQGTAGYTF. CDR3 DNA: TGTGCCAGCAGCTCCCCGGGACAGGGGACGGCTGGCTACACCTTC.

CDR3 nucleotide sequence: TGTGCCAGCACCCCTATTGGGACAGGGGTTGCTGAAGCTTTCTTT. As protein: CASTPIGTGVAEAFF. The genes are TRBV9 and TRBJ1-1; 10 nucleotides line up with TRBD1. This CDR3 spans 15 amino acids. Germline CDR1 is SGDLS and CDR2 is YYNGEE. The V segment lost 6 bases and the J segment 6 bases; nucleotides outside the gene matches: 11.

This chain connects TRBV30 to TRBJ2-5; D is possibly TRBD2 (6 bases). Trimming removed 1 base from V and 2 bases from J, with 11 bases in between. The length of the CDR3 is 14 residues. The V gene's germline CDR1 is GTSNPN and CDR2 SVGIG (reference sequence). CDR3 sequence: CAWSGRDPQETQYF. The CDR3 bases are TGTGCCTGGAGTGGGCGGGACCCTCAAGAGACCCAGTACTTC.

This sequence joins TRBV4-3 and TRBJ1-2; no clear D gene. The CDR3 totals 14 residues. Germline V CDR1 and CDR2: LGHNA, YSLEER. Trimming took off 0 bases at V and 2 bases at J, with 7 bases between the two ends. CDR3 loop: CASSQEARNYGYTF. Here the CDR3 DNA reads TGCGCCAGCAGCCAAGAGGCCAGAAACTATGGCTACACCTTC.

The rearrangement joins TRBV5-1 to TRBJ2-2; 8 nucleotides match TRBD2. V lost 1 base to trimming and J lost 6 bases; unmatched junction nucleotides: 5. Per germline, CDR1 SGHRS and CDR2 YFSETQ. This CDR3 region has 15 residues. The CDR3 is CASSLTSGAPGELFF. In DNA form, the CDR3 reads TGCGCCAGCAGCTTGACTAGCGGCGCCCCCGGGGAGCTGTTTTTT.

The chain has TRBV11-2 and TRBJ2-1; D is undetermined. Trimming cost V 1 base and J 4 bases, with 5 bases left between them. The germline V gene has CDR1 SGHAT and CDR2 FQNNGV. The CDR3 contains 13 residues. The DNA of the CDR3 is TGTGCCAGCAGCTTAGTTATTTACAATGAGCAGTTCTTC. This gives the protein CASSLVIYNEQFF.

The chain combines TRBV5-1 with TRBJ2-3; D gene uncertain. Germline lookup yields CDR1 SGHRS and CDR2 YFSETQ. CDR3 length: 14 amino acids. V gave up 0 bases and J gave up 6 bases, with 11 bases separating them. The CDR3 coding sequence is TGCGCCAGCAGCTTGGGAGCGCTGCTGGATACGCAGTATTTT. Its translation: CASSLGALLDTQYF.

V is TRBV11-2 and J is TRBJ1-1, with D uncertain. CDR3 length: 14 amino acids. The V end was cut by 1 base, the J end by 3 bases, with 9 bases between. CDR1 SGHAT and CDR2 FQNNGV come from the germline V gene. CDR3 region: CASSLAGAHTEAFF. In nucleotides, the CDR3 is TGTGCCAGCAGCTTAGCGGGAGCGCACACTGAAGCTTTCTTT.

This sequence joins TRBV5-1 and TRBJ2-7, with 10 nucleotides matching TRBD2. The CDR3 spans 14 residues. Trimming at V came to 4 bases and at J to 5 bases, leaving 6 bases not matched to a gene. Germline V CDR1 and CDR2: SGHRS, YFSETQ. The chain's CDR3 is CASSREREGDEQYF. Written as DNA, the CDR3 is TGCGCCAGCAGCCGTGAGCGGGAGGGGGACGAGCAGTACTTC.

This chain connects TRBV5-1 to TRBJ2-5; 9 nucleotides agree with TRBD2. The V gene's germline CDR1 is SGHRS and CDR2 YFSETQ. After removal of 0 bases from V and 5 bases from J, the junction contained 8 bases not matched to a gene. This CDR3 is built from 16 residues. CDR3 loop: CASSLVPGTSYETQYF. The CDR3 region has the DNA TGCGCCAGCAGCTTGGTACCCGGGACTAGCTACGAGACCCAGTACTTC.

The chain joins TRBV2 to TRBJ2-2, with a possible D match to TRBD1 (5 bases). V gave up 7 bases and J gave up 1 base, with 10 bases separating them. The CDR3 is made up of 14 amino acids. Germline V gene data show CDR1 as SNHLY and CDR2 as FYNNEI. This CDR3 reads CASKETENTGELFF. DNA for the CDR3: TGTGCCAGCAAAGAGACAGAGAACACCGGGGAGCTGTTTTTT.

The chain has TRBV19 and TRBJ2-7; D ambiguous. Germline V gene sequence: CDR1 LNHDA, CDR2 SQIVND (reference sequence). The ends were cut back, 4 bases at V and 2 bases at J, with 15 bases in the middle. CDR3 length equals 15 residues. CDR3 in DNA: TGTGCCAGTAGTACACAATCACGAGGTACCTACGAGCAGTACTTC. It translates to CASSTQSRGTYEQYF.

CDR3 sequence (DNA): TGTGCCAGCAGTTTAATGGGCGCCTACGAGCAGTACTTC. Translated, it gives CASSLMGAYEQYF. J is TRBJ2-7 and V is TRBV28, with unresolved D. The CDR3 totals 13 residues. Deletions cut 2 bases from V and 2 bases from J, with 7 bases between. The germline V gene encodes CDR1 MDHEN and CDR2 SYDVKM.

The chain recombines TRBV5-4 with TRBJ2-7, with D possibly matching TRBD1 (5 bases). With 4 bases removed from V and 3 bases from J, the gap between germline ends came to 11 bases. The V gene's germline CDR1 is SGHNT and CDR2 YYREEE (reference sequence). CDR3 length equals 13 residues. CDR3 loop: CASSPSRGYEQYF. CDR3 DNA sequence: TGTGCCAGCAGCCCGTCTAGGGGCTACGAGCAGTACTTC.

A word on this clone: The sample has other DNA sequences that encode this CDR3 too. The V and J genes are TRBV2 and TRBJ1-1, with D perhaps TRBD1 (6 bases). Germline values: CDR1 SNHLY, CDR2 FYNNEI. V dropped 6 bases and J dropped 0 bases, with 8 bases sitting between them. This CDR3 is built from 13 residues. The CDR3 DNA follows: TGTGCCAGCAGGCAGGGGATGAACACTGAAGCTTTCTTT. Its translation is CASRQGMNTEAFF.

CDR3 bases: TGTGCCAGCAGTGGCGGTGTGGGGTACACTGAAGCTTTCTTT. Its translation: CASSGGVGYTEAFF. V and J are TRBV28 and TRBJ1-1; D is undetermined. Trimming shortened V by 5 bases and J by 3 bases, and 13 bases separated the two germline ends. The CDR3 length is 14 residues. Germline-derived CDR1 and CDR2 are MDHEN and SYDVKM.

The chain uses TRBV5-5 and TRBJ1-1, with D hard to call. CDR1 SGHKS and CDR2 YYEKEE come from the germline V gene (reference sequence). This CDR3 contains 13 residues. V gave up 0 bases and J gave up 7 bases, with 10 bases separating them. In DNA form, the CDR3 reads TGTGCCAGCAGCTTGGCCGAGTCTTATGAAGCTTTCTTT. This codes for CASSLAESYEAFF.

Points on this clone: Other nucleotide sequences from this sample produce the same CDR3. The V and J genes are TRBV18 and TRBJ2-5; 8 nucleotides align to TRBD2. V lost 6 bases, J lost 1 base, and 7 bases stayed unmatched. Germline V lookup: CDR1 KGHSH, CDR2 LQKENI. CDR3 length: 15 amino acids. The CDR3 protein is CASSPTRGVQETQYF. The CDR3 DNA follows: TGTGCCAGCTCCCCCACGCGGGGGGTCCAAGAGACCCAGTACTTC.

The J gene is TRBJ2-3, the V gene TRBV4-2, with 7 bases matching TRBD2. The trim removed 5 bases at V and 0 bases at J, leaving 5 bases unmatched. This CDR3 region has 15 residues. CDR1 and CDR2 from the germline V gene are LGHNA and YNFKEQ. This CDR3 is CASSTGGTSTDTQYF. In nucleotides, the CDR3 is TGTGCCAGCAGCACCGGGGGGACTAGCACAGATACGCAGTATTTT.

This clone occurred once. The chain recombines TRBV6-5 with TRBJ2-3, with D unresolved. V was pared by 0 bases and J by 1 base, with 8 bases between. The CDR3 loop spans 15 amino acids. CDR1 is MNHEY and CDR2 is SVGAGI in the germline V gene. This CDR3 is CASSYSMTGTDTQYF. The DNA for the CDR3 is TGTGCCAGCAGTTACTCGATGACGGGCACAGATACGCAGTATTTT.

V usage is TRBV19 and J usage is TRBJ2-3; D is ambiguous. CDR3 size: 13 residues. The V gene lost 5 bases and the J gene lost 7 bases, with 13 bases spanning the gap. Germline-derived CDR1 and CDR2 are LNHDA and SQIVND (reference sequence). CDR3: CASSSPQVHTQYF. The CDR3 nucleotides are TGTGCCAGTAGTTCCCCCCAGGTCCATACGCAGTATTTT.

The chain employs TRBV20-1 and TRBJ2-4; no clear D. Germline V gene lookup returns CDR1 DFQATT and CDR2 SNEGSKA (reference sequence). The ends were cut back, 7 bases at V and 5 bases at J, with 9 bases in the middle. The CDR3 consists of 11 residues. CDR3 amino acids: CSVESENIQYF. CDR3 DNA: TGCAGTGTCGAATCGGAAAACATTCAGTACTTC.